This TCR beta chain was observed in a study of blood T cell repertoires in COVID-19. Study as a whole: The United States, Italy and Spain provided the acute and convalescent COVID-19 samples.

This table comes from immunoSEQ multiplex PCR, and its TCRdb copy is limited to in-frame clones, with some not included. The repertoire holds approximately 60,000 clones, with just over 85% as singletons. J was trimmed by 6 bases and V by 7 bases; bases with no gene match: 8. This CDR3 comprises 13 residues. Per germline, CDR1 SGHRS and CDR2 YFSETQ. This rearrangement joins TRBV5-1 to TRBJ2-5, with 8 nucleotides matching TRBD1. This clonotype was sampled from a man aged 50-59 years with active COVID-19. The sequenced sample was peripheral blood. CDR3 nucleotides: TGCGCCAGCGCTGAGACAGGGGCGCAGACCCAGTACTTC. Its translation: CASAETGAQTQYF.